This entry describes one T cell receptor beta chain. Its recognized antigen is unknown. No base-level quality is on record; no much larger clone is a single base apart. The collaborating institutions used their own protocols to collect whole blood in K2EDTA tubes. For TCRbeta analysis, collaborators shipped samples as frozen whole blood, isolated PBMCs, or DNA extracted from either of those sample types. Per the germline V gene, KGHSH is the CDR1 and LQKENI is the CDR2. From cysteine to phenylalanine, the CDR3 is 14 amino acids long. Here the CDR3 DNA is all that survives: 42 bases in frame from base 1. The junction shows trimming of 6 bases on V and 6 bases on J, and the gene matches do not reach 8 bases of it. TCRbeta CDR3 regions were amplified from genomic DNA by means of the immunoSEQ Assay, a bias-controlled multiplex PCR. Processing in the source paper ran as follows. The number of nucleated cells in each sample was estimated by amplification of reference gene primers within the assay. To quantify the absolute abundance of each unique TCRbeta CDR3 rearrangement, sequence reads were collapsed and filtered. Productive Simpson clonality was computed per sample as the square root of Simpson's diversity index over productive rearrangements. The immuneACCESS repertoire file appears here via TCRdb, limited to in-frame rearrangements. These files lack a portion of the clones; in checked studies, under half of the deficit traces to unresolved V genes, and the cause of the others is not known. V and J calls and clone size are as listed in that table; D and trimming were resolved from the DNA. In all, the sample holds under 150,000 clones, and around 85% of those were seen once. The ten largest make up less than 15% of the sample.

The sample originates from a study of blood T cell repertoires in COVID-19 (dated by TCRdb to the early 2020s). A note on the overall study: Collaborator samples came from the United States, Italy and Spain and covered acute and convalescent phases of COVID-19. The repertoires were released in a freely available public database intended as a resource for research on the immune response to SARS-CoV-2. Samples were obtained from the ongoing ImmuneRACE study (first 160 participants) and from 1,254 subjects provided by 6 global collaborators. Subjects who had been exposed to COVID-19, were actively infected with it, or had recovered from it provided the deeply sampled blood TCRbeta repertoires that made up the dataset. Sample metadata almost always included a de-identified subject ID, COVID-19 status, age in years and sex. The prospective study material was composed of cDNA or gDNA derived from T cells, B-cell-depleted T cells, or PBMCs. Where available, HLA class I and class II types were taken from metadata supplied by the sample provider and were not determined by assay-based typing. General findings and caveats noted by the study authors: Clinical and demographic metadata were provided uncurated, with the amount varying by source and participant.

Sequenced input: peripheral blood. The chain links TRBV18 with TRBJ2-7, with 10 bases aligning to TRBD1. This TCR came from a human donor in a cohort sampled during active COVID-19. The DNA sequence follows: TGTGCCAGCTCCCCCGGGACAGGGGTAAGCGAGCAGTACTTC. The translation is CASSPGTGVSEQYF.